The clone carrying this T cell receptor (beta chain) came up a few times. Its matching antigen is unknown. TCRdb ran MiXCR on the reads and lists one entry per CDR3 protein. The data contain a few hundred thousand distinct CDR3 sequences, roughly a third of them singletons. The V and J ends lost 0 bases and 6 bases respectively, with 12 bases between them. The CDR3 has 16 residues. CDR1 is LGHNA and CDR2 is YSLEER in the germline V gene. This sample is part of a study of T cell repertoires in cytomegalovirus infection. The wider study: Use of recently identified HLA-C-restricted and well-studied HLA-B-restricted CMV epitopes was part of the study. Shared public TCR beta signatures pointed to both CMV infection and a matching HLA type. Overall study findings and caveats: CMV carriers having the relevant HLA were flagged by cumulative public TCR beta family frequency. In two of eight donors, the top clonotype was HLA-C-restricted CMV-specific.

Sample: cultured PBMCs, taken from culture after CMV antigen stimulation. The chain recombines TRBV4-3 with TRBJ1-6; perhaps TRBD1 as D (5 bases). This receptor was taken from a human donor in good health (CMV status not recorded). Some clones in this sample may be carry-over from other donors' samples. The CDR3 is CASSQDPGRVNSPLHF. The CDR3 DNA reads as TGCGCCAGCAGCCAAGATCCGGGCAGGGTTAATTCACCCCTCCACTTT.